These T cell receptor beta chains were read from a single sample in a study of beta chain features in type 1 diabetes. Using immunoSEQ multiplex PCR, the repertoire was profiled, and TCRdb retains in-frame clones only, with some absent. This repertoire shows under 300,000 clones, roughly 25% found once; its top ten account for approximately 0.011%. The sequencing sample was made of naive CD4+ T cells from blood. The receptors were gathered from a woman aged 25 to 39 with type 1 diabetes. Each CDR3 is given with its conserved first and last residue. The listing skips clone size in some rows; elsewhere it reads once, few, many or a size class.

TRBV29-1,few,CSVVDRTYGYTF
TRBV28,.,CASPPGTGSQETQYF
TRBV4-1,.,CASSQEGRAANIQYF
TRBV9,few,CASSVETSGRYSYNEQFF
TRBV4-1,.,CASSPTPDRGGTEAFF
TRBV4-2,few,CASSLGTRETGELFF
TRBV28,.,CASGNYEQYF
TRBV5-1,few,CASSLLGMTGPLNEQFF
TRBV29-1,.,CSDWGVNTEAFF
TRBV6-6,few,CASSTLSGQGTQYF
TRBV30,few,CAWSPRMAGEKETQYF
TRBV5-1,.,CASSLGTGTDTQYF
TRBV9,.,CASSVVGGRGTGELFF
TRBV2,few,CASNLQGSNEQFF
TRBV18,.,CASSAGQPNTGELFF
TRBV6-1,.,CASATSGSQETQYF